These T cell receptor beta chains were read from a single sample in a study of blood T cell repertoires in COVID-19. Libraries were prepared by immunoSEQ multiplex PCR; TCRdb keeps only in-frame clonotypes and omits some of them. Seen here are about 360,000 clones, around 90% observed once, and the top ten hold about 2.1%. The specimen sequenced was PBMCs or T cells enriched from blood (not recorded which). These receptors all stem from a woman in her thirties or forties with acute COVID-19. Both conserved end residues are part of each CDR3. D genes are given only for firm matches. Some rows have no size entry. The others give once, few or many, or a class for an expanded clone.

j_call: TRBJ1-3
v_call: TRBV29-1
clone_size: .
d_call: TRBD1
cdr3_nt: TGCAGCGTTGGCGCAGGGGGCCTTTCCTCTGGAAACACCATATATTTT
cdr3_aa: CSVGAGGLSSGNTIYF

j_call: TRBJ1-4
v_call: TRBV10-2
clone_size: once
d_call: TRBD1
cdr3_nt: TGCGCCACCCAGGGGGACGGGGAAAAACTGTTTTTT
cdr3_aa: CATQGDGEKLFF

j_call: TRBJ1-2
v_call: TRBV7-9
clone_size: .
d_call: TRBD1
cdr3_nt: TGTGCCAGCAAACGGGACAGCCAAAACTATGGCTACACCTTC
cdr3_aa: CASKRDSQNYGYTF

j_call: TRBJ2-1
v_call: TRBV7-9
clone_size: .
d_call: TRBD1
cdr3_nt: TGTGCCAGCAGCCTACAGGGGGCTGAGCAGTTCTTC
cdr3_aa: CASSLQGAEQFF

j_call: TRBJ1-2
v_call: TRBV5-1
clone_size: .
d_call: TRBD1
cdr3_nt: TGCGCCAGCAGCATGGTCGGACAGGAGTATGGCTACACCTTC
cdr3_aa: CASSMVGQEYGYTF

j_call: TRBJ2-7
v_call: TRBV12-3/TRBV12-4
clone_size: .
d_call: .
cdr3_nt: TGTGCCAGCAGTTCCAAACGGTACGAGCAGTACTTC
cdr3_aa: CASSSKRYEQYF

j_call: TRBJ2-1
v_call: TRBV7-9
clone_size: .
d_call: TRBD2
cdr3_nt: TGTGCCAGCAGCTTAGCCAATAGCGGGGGGGAGCAGTTCTTC
cdr3_aa: CASSLANSGGEQFF

j_call: TRBJ2-5
v_call: TRBV6-6
clone_size: .
d_call: .
cdr3_nt: TGTGCCAGCAGCCGACTAGAGGGGACCCAGTACTTC
cdr3_aa: CASSRLEGTQYF

j_call: TRBJ1-2
v_call: TRBV5-4
clone_size: .
d_call: TRBD1
cdr3_nt: TGTGCCAGCAGTTTCGTAACAGGGGGGAGAGGCTACACCTTC
cdr3_aa: CASSFVTGGRGYTF

j_call: TRBJ1-6
v_call: TRBV5-1
clone_size: .
d_call: TRBD1
cdr3_nt: TGCGCCAGCAGCGCCGAGGGACAGGGTGGAGAAACCCTCCACTTT
cdr3_aa: CASSAEGQGGETLHF

j_call: TRBJ2-7
v_call: TRBV15
clone_size: .
d_call: TRBD1
cdr3_nt: TGTGCCACCAGCCGCGACAGGGGAGGCTACGAGCAGTACTTC
cdr3_aa: CATSRDRGGYEQYF

j_call: TRBJ2-1
v_call: TRBV11-3
clone_size: once
d_call: .
cdr3_nt: TGTGCCAGCAGCTTGGTCGCGGGGCAGAATGAGCAGTTCTTC
cdr3_aa: CASSLVAGQNEQFF

j_call: TRBJ1-1
v_call: TRBV9
clone_size: .
d_call: .
cdr3_nt: TGTGCCAGCAGCCCAGGATGGGGGAGGCTTATGAACACTGAAGCTTTCTTT
cdr3_aa: CASSPGWGRLMNTEAFF

j_call: TRBJ1-1
v_call: TRBV6-5
clone_size: .
d_call: .
cdr3_nt: TGTGCCAGCAGGAACCTGGGGGACTCGGCTTTCTTT
cdr3_aa: CASRNLGDSAFF

j_call: TRBJ2-2
v_call: TRBV7-9
clone_size: .
d_call: .
cdr3_nt: TGTGCCAGCAGCTCCCCCGGGCGGGGCCGGGACACCGGGGAGCTGTTTTTT
cdr3_aa: CASSSPGRGRDTGELFF

j_call: TRBJ1-1
v_call: TRBV19
clone_size: .
d_call: .
cdr3_nt: TGTGCCAGTAGTATACGAGGTGAAAGGTCAGGGGAAGCTTTCTTT
cdr3_aa: CASSIRGERSGEAFF

j_call: TRBJ1-5
v_call: TRBV27
clone_size: .
d_call: .
cdr3_nt: TGTGCCAGCAACCCAGGCGGAGGAACTTTTAGCAATCAGCCCCAGCATTTT
cdr3_aa: CASNPGGGTFSNQPQHF

j_call: TRBJ1-1
v_call: TRBV4-1
clone_size: once
d_call: .
cdr3_nt: TGCGCCAGCAGCCAAGAAAAGGTCGGGGGGAACACTGAAGCTTTCTTT
cdr3_aa: CASSQEKVGGNTEAFF

j_call: TRBJ2-5
v_call: TRBV2
clone_size: .
d_call: TRBD1
cdr3_nt: TGTGCCAGCAGACCCGGGACAGGGGGCCAAGAGACCCAGTACTTC
cdr3_aa: CASRPGTGGQETQYF

j_call: TRBJ1-1
v_call: TRBV12-3/TRBV12-4
clone_size: .
d_call: .
cdr3_nt: TGTGCCAGCAGTTTCCAGGGTCGTACTGAAGCTTTCTTT
cdr3_aa: CASSFQGRTEAFF

j_call: TRBJ2-7
v_call: TRBV7-2
clone_size: .
d_call: TRBD2
cdr3_nt: TGTGCCAGCAGCTTGCCTAGCGGGGGGGACCCCTACGAGCAGTACTTC
cdr3_aa: CASSLPSGGDPYEQYF

j_call: TRBJ1-4
v_call: TRBV19
clone_size: .
d_call: .
cdr3_nt: TGTGCCAGTAGGACTCGACAGACAATCGCAACTAATGAAAAACTGTTTTTT
cdr3_aa: CASRTRQTIATNEKLFF

j_call: TRBJ2-7
v_call: TRBV9
clone_size: .
d_call: TRBD2
cdr3_nt: TGTGCCAGCAGCGTAGGATCAAGGGGCCGGGGGGACGAGCAGTACTTC
cdr3_aa: CASSVGSRGRGDEQYF

j_call: TRBJ1-2
v_call: TRBV29-1
clone_size: .
d_call: .
cdr3_nt: TGCAGCGTTGAGGGAAGGGGAAAGGATGGCTACACCTTC
cdr3_aa: CSVEGRGKDGYTF

j_call: TRBJ2-5
v_call: TRBV9
clone_size: .
d_call: .
cdr3_nt: TGTGCCAGCAGCACTACAACCGGACGGGATGCTGGAGAGACCCAGTACTTC
cdr3_aa: CASSTTTGRDAGETQYF

j_call: TRBJ1-4
v_call: TRBV5-6
clone_size: .
d_call: TRBD1
cdr3_nt: TGTGCCAGCAGCTCACGACAGGGGGCAAATGAAAAACTGTTTTTT
cdr3_aa: CASSSRQGANEKLFF

j_call: TRBJ2-7
v_call: TRBV30
clone_size: .
d_call: TRBD2
cdr3_nt: TGTGCCTGGAGCTGGGGCAGCGGGGAGTACGAGCAGTACTTC
cdr3_aa: CAWSWGSGEYEQYF

j_call: TRBJ2-3
v_call: TRBV4-1
clone_size: .
d_call: .
cdr3_nt: TGCGCCAGCAGCCAAGTCGGGACAGATACGCAGTATTTT
cdr3_aa: CASSQVGTDTQYF